This T cell receptor beta chain is drawn from a study of blood T cells in healthy people across ages. General study results and limits: Donor CMV status was unknown, possibly confounding expanded clonotype changes.

The ends were cut back, 0 bases at V and 5 bases at J, with 5 bases in the middle. From germline, CDR1 is MNHNS and CDR2 SASEGT. The CDR3 spans 13 residues. A remark on this clonotype: What it recognizes is unknown.

PCR was performed a second time for about 6 to 12 cycles using a sample-barcoded 5' primer and a J-beta primer mix. TCRdb reanalysed the 5' RACE reads using MiXCR and keeps one entry per CDR3 protein. Altogether about 1.5 million distinct CDR3 sequences are present, 40% to 50% being singletons, with the ten largest covering roughly 7.7%. Sequencing was performed on blood. The V call is TRBV6-1, the J call TRBJ1-5; no firm D call. The source is a young woman in good health. The CDR3 DNA follows: TGTGCCAGCAGTGAAGCGCCGGATCAGCCCCAGCATTTT. Its translation: CASSEAPDQPQHF.